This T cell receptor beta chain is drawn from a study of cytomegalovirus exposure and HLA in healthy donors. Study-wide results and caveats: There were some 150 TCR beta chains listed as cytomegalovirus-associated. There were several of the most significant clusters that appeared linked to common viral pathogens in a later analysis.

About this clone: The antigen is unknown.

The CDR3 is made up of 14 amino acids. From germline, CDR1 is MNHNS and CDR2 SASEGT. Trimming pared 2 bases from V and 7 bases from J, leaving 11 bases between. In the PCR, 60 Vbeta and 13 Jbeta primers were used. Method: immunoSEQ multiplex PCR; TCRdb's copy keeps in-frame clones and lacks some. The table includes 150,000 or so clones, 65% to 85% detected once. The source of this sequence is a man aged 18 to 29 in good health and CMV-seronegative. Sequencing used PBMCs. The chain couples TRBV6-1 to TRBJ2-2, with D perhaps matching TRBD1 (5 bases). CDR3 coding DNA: TGTGCCAGCAGTGAAACGGCAGGGTTCGGGGAGCTGTTTTTT. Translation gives CASSETAGFGELFF.